The 32 T cell receptor beta chains below come from one sample, sequenced in a study of OX40 agonist ivuxolimab in advanced cancers. Repertoires were generated with immunoSEQ multiplex PCR, while TCRdb's copy carries only in-frame clones and drops some. This table holds over 60,000 clones, 80% to 90% found once. The sample here was CD4+ or CD8+ T cells sorted from blood, taken in a trial of the OX40 agonist ivuxolimab. These receptor sequences come from an adult with an advanced solid tumor such as melanoma, head and neck, liver or kidney cancer.

This clone has just a few counts. The chain has TRBV10-3 and TRBJ2-1, with 13 bases aligning to TRBD2. Trimming removed 6 bases from V and 11 bases from J; junction bases left unmatched: 4. In germline, CDR1 is ENHRY, CDR2 SYGVKD. CDR3 length: 13 amino acids. The DNA for the CDR3 is TGTGCCATCAGCGGGACTAGCGGGATAAAGCAGTTCTTC. Translating it yields CAISGTSGIKQFF.

The rearrangement joins TRBV2 to TRBJ2-5, with 11 bases fitting TRBD2. Germline CDR1 SNHLY, CDR2 FYNNEI. There are 15 residues in the CDR3. Germline trimming cut 6 bases from V and 0 bases from J; bases unmatched to any gene: 3. This chain's CDR3 is CASRASGGYQETQYF. The DNA for the CDR3 is TGTGCCAGCAGAGCTAGCGGGGGGTACCAAGAGACCCAGTACTTC.

The chain is built from TRBV7-6 and TRBJ2-7; TRBD2 aligns across 7 bases. From germline, CDR1 is SGHVS and CDR2 FNYEAQ. CDR3 length: 15 residues. V trimming: 2 bases; J trimming: 0 bases; junction bases outside the gene matches: 4. Written as DNA, the CDR3 is TGTGCCAGCAGCTTACGAGGCGGGAGCTCCTACGAGCAGTACTTC. It encodes CASSLRGGSSYEQYF.

This clone was detected once. The chain combines TRBV7-2 with TRBJ2-3; 7 bases map to TRBD2. This CDR3 contains 14 residues. Trimming at V came to 5 bases and at J to 0 bases, leaving 2 bases not matched to a gene. Germline-derived CDR1 and CDR2 are SGHTA and FQGNSA. The CDR3 region has the DNA TGTGCCAGCAGCCTTAGCGGGAGCACAGATACGCAGTATTTT. Protein: CASSLSGSTDTQYF. The variable domain in full, completed from reference TRBV7-2 and TRBJ2-3, reads GAGVSQSPSNKVTEKGKDVELRCDPISGHTALYWYRQSLGQGLEFLIYFQGNSAPDKSGLPSDRFSAERTGGSVSTLTIQRTQQEDSAVYLCASSLSGSTDTQYFGPGTRLTVL.

V gene TRBV7-9 combines with J gene TRBJ1-1, with TRBD1 matching 8 bases. Unmatched junction bases numbered 9, after V lost 1 base and J lost 11 bases. CDR1 and CDR2 from the germline V gene are SEHNR and FQNEAQ (reference sequence). CDR3 length: 14 residues. The CDR3 nucleotides are TGTGCCAGCAGCTTAGACCGGCAGGGGGCTACGGCTTTCTTT. This sequence encodes CASSLDRQGATAFF.

The rearrangement uses TRBV30 and TRBJ1-2; 7 nucleotides line up with TRBD1. Germline CDR1 GTSNPN, CDR2 SVGIG (reference sequence). V trimming: 5 bases; J trimming: 0 bases; junction bases outside the gene matches: 0. The CDR3 is 12 residues long. CDR3 amino acids: CAWDRANYGYTF. CDR3 DNA: TGTGCCTGGGACAGGGCTAACTATGGCTACACCTTC.

The chain joins TRBV28 to TRBJ1-5; TRBD1 matches 11 bases. There are 14 residues in the CDR3. V was clipped by 6 bases and J by 5 bases; unmatched bases: 3. Germline V gene data show CDR1 as MDHEN and CDR2 as SYDVKM. The CDR3 DNA sequence: TGTGCCAGCAGCTCGGGACAGGGGGATCAGCCCCAGCATTTT. Protein sequence: CASSSGQGDQPQHF. The entire variable domain, with the rest obtained from reference TRBV28 and TRBJ1-5, is as follows: DVKVTQSSRYLVKRTGEKVFLECVQDMDHENMFWYRQDPGLGLRLIYFSYDVKMKEKGDIPEGYSVSREKKERFSLILESASTNQTSMYLCASSSGQGDQPQHFGDGTRLSIL.

This chain joins TRBV10-1 and TRBJ1-4; perhaps TRBD1 as D (6 bases). V was trimmed by 0 bases and J by 3 bases, leaving 14 bases between them. In germline, CDR1 is WNHNN, CDR2 SYGVQD (reference sequence). CDR3 length: 17 amino acids. CDR3 nucleotides: TGCGCCAGCAGTGAGTCTAGGGGGAGGGTTTCTAATGAAAAACTGTTTTTT. Protein sequence: CASSESRGRVSNEKLFF.

V usage is TRBV19 and J usage is TRBJ1-5; D remains unclear. The CDR3 has 15 residues. Trimming left V 0 bases short and J 3 bases short, with 9 bases between. The germline V gene encodes CDR1 LNHDA and CDR2 SQIVND (reference sequence). The CDR3 region is CASSIDGRNNQPQHF. For the CDR3, the DNA is TGTGCCAGTAGTATAGATGGTCGTAACAATCAGCCCCAGCATTTT.

This clone is a singleton in its sample. V gene TRBV29-1 combines with J gene TRBJ1-1, with D perhaps matching TRBD1 (6 bases). From germline, CDR1 is SQVTM and CDR2 ANQGSEA. Trimming removed 5 bases from V and 2 bases from J, with 15 bases in between. The CDR3 runs 14 residues. CDR3 nucleotides: TGCAGCGTTCTCCTCAACAGGGCTAACACTGAAGCTTTCTTT. Encoded protein: CSVLLNRANTEAFF.

The chain joins TRBV6-1 to TRBJ1-5; D is uncertain. This CDR3 is 15 amino acids long. From germline, CDR1 is MNHNS and CDR2 SASEGT. Trimming took 6 bases from V and 5 from J, leaving 17 bases between them. CDR3 protein: CASSLVGIRDQPQHF. Written as DNA, the CDR3 is TGTGCCAGCAGCCTCGTAGGGATTAGGGATCAGCCCCAGCATTTT.

This clone appeared a single time. The genes are TRBV2 and TRBJ1-2; a weak D match, TRBD1 (6 bases). The CDR3 loop spans 13 amino acids. The germline V gene has CDR1 SNHLY and CDR2 FYNNEI. V was pared by 3 bases and J by 8 bases, with 13 bases between. CDR3 in DNA: TGTGCCAGCAGTGATTACAGGGTGGACGGCTACACCTTC. Translating it yields CASSDYRVDGYTF. The full variable domain, rest sourced from reference TRBV2 and TRBJ1-2, is EPEVTQTPSHQVTQMGQEVILRCVPISNHLYFYWYRQILGQKVEFLVSFYNNEISEKSEIFDDQFSVERPDGSNFTLKIRSTKLEDSAMYFCASSDYRVDGYTFGSGTRLTVV.

V gene TRBV2 combines with J gene TRBJ2-7; 7 bases match TRBD2. CDR3 length: 14 residues. V was pared by 3 bases and J by 5 bases, with 7 bases of the junction left unmatched. Germline V lookup: CDR1 SNHLY, CDR2 FYNNEI. CDR3 nucleotides: TGTGCCAGCAGTGAGCACGGGAGGAGGAACGAGCAGTACTTC. This translates into CASSEHGRRNEQYF. Supplemented by reference TRBV2 and TRBJ2-7, the full variable domain reads EPEVTQTPSHQVTQMGQEVILRCVPISNHLYFYWYRQILGQKVEFLVSFYNNEISEKSEIFDDQFSVERPDGSNFTLKIRSTKLEDSAMYFCASSEHGRRNEQYFGPGTRLTVT.

The chain employs TRBV5-5 and TRBJ2-7, with TRBD1 identical over 8 bases. Germline lookup yields CDR1 SGHKS and CDR2 YYEKEE (reference sequence). Germline trimming cut 2 bases from V and 4 bases from J; bases unmatched to any gene: 8. The CDR3 spans 15 residues. CDR3 residues: CASSFIEYRGYEQYF. The CDR3 bases are TGTGCCAGCAGCTTCATAGAGTACAGGGGGTACGAGCAGTACTTC. Full variable domain (remainder filled in from reference TRBV5-5 and TRBJ2-7): DAGVTQSPTHLIKTRGQQVTLRCSPISGHKSVSWYQQVLGQGPQFIFQYYEKEERGRGNFPDRFSARQFPNYSSELNVNALLLGDSALYLCASSFIEYRGYEQYFGPGTRLTVT.

V and J are TRBV11-1 and TRBJ2-2, with 12 bases that match TRBD2. Germline lookup yields CDR1 SGHAT and CDR2 FQDESV (reference sequence). The CDR3 contains 16 residues. After removal of 4 bases from V and 5 bases from J, the junction contained 5 bases not matched to a gene. The CDR3 nucleotides are TGTGCCAGCAGCTCCTTCCTAGCGGGAGGGACCGGGGAGCTGTTTTTT. As protein: CASSSFLAGGTGELFF.

The V and J genes are TRBV15 and TRBJ1-4; D might be TRBD1 (5 bases). The length of the CDR3 is 14 residues. Germline CDR1 reads LNHNV; CDR2 reads YYDKDF (reference sequence). The V end was cut by 0 bases, the J end by 4 bases, with 6 bases between. The CDR3 DNA sequence: TGTGCCACCAGCAGAGACAGGGTTAATGAAAAACTGTTTTTT. This translates into CATSRDRVNEKLFF.

The chain carries TRBV28 and TRBJ2-1; no definite D call. Germline V gene data show CDR1 as MDHEN and CDR2 as SYDVKM. The CDR3 has 12 residues. V was shortened by 5 bases and J by 8 bases, with 10 bases between the two germline ends. In DNA form, the CDR3 reads TGTGCCAGCAGTCAGCGTTCGGATGAGCAGTTCTTC. Amino acids: CASSQRSDEQFF.

The V gene is TRBV7-2, the J gene TRBJ2-5; D is ambiguous. The CDR3 is 15 amino acids. The germline CDR1 and CDR2 sequences are SGHTA and FQGNSA. V was clipped by 1 base and J by 2 bases, with 11 bases between them. CDR3 protein: CASSLGFGVQETQYF. Here the CDR3 DNA reads TGTGCCAGCAGCTTAGGGTTTGGCGTTCAAGAGACCCAGTACTTC. The full variable domain, with the rest looked up from reference TRBV7-2 and TRBJ2-5, is GAGVSQSPSNKVTEKGKDVELRCDPISGHTALYWYRQSLGQGLEFLIYFQGNSAPDKSGLPSDRFSAERTGGSVSTLTIQRTQQEDSAVYLCASSLGFGVQETQYFGPGTRLLVL.

This chain connects TRBV11-2 to TRBJ1-1; D possibly corresponds to TRBD1 (5 bases). The germline CDR1 and CDR2 sequences are SGHAT and FQNNGV. The CDR3 totals 13 residues. With 3 bases removed from V and 8 bases from J, the gap between germline ends came to 13 bases. In nucleotides, the CDR3 is TGTGCCAGCAGCTTTTGGGGCCCGGTAGAAGCTTTCTTT. It encodes CASSFWGPVEAFF.

The chain uses TRBV11-1 and TRBJ2-1, with 8 positions matching TRBD2. Trimming cost V 1 base and J 1 base; bases outside gene matches: 6. This CDR3 spans 17 amino acids. Germline loops: CDR1 SGHAT, CDR2 FQDESV (reference sequence). The DNA of the CDR3 is TGTGCCAGCAGCTTAGATGGCGGGACTAGTTCCTACAATGAGCAGTTCTTC. Its translation: CASSLDGGTSSYNEQFF.

The genes are TRBV5-1 and TRBJ2-5; the match to TRBD2 covers 7 bases. CDR1 SGHRS and CDR2 YFSETQ come from the germline V gene. Trimming cost V 2 bases and J 6 bases; bases outside gene matches: 7. This CDR3 has 14 residues. The CDR3 DNA reads as TGCGCCAGCAGCTTTATCGGCGGGAGCCAGACCCAGTACTTC. This sequence encodes CASSFIGGSQTQYF.

V is TRBV7-6 and J is TRBJ1-1; unclear D gene. Trimming pared 7 bases from V and 1 base from J, leaving 10 bases between. Germline V CDR1 and CDR2: SGHVS, FNYEAQ. There are 13 residues in the CDR3. The CDR3 DNA reads TGTGCCAGCAAGCTAACGGGGAACACTGAAGCTTTCTTT. This encodes CASKLTGNTEAFF.

This chain uses TRBV7-2 with TRBJ2-3; 10 bases are a match to TRBD2. CDR3 length: 14 residues. J was trimmed by 6 bases and V by 5 bases; bases with no gene match: 5. Looked up from germline, CDR1 is SGHTA and CDR2 is FQGNSA. The DNA for the CDR3 is TGTGCCAGCAGCACCCGACTAGCGGGTGATACGCAGTATTTT. Residues: CASSTRLAGDTQYF.

This chain joins TRBV7-2 and TRBJ2-7; no reliable D call. The CDR3 covers 12 residues. Germline CDR1 is SGHTA and CDR2 is FQGNSA. The V end lost 4 bases, the J end lost 4 bases, and 8 bases lay between the germline ends. The CDR3: CASSSPWYEQYF. The CDR3, as DNA: TGTGCCAGCAGCTCCCCCTGGTACGAGCAGTACTTC.

The genes are TRBV28 and TRBJ1-1; D may be TRBD1 (5 bases). Trimming pared 4 bases from V and 5 bases from J, leaving 11 bases between. The CDR3 runs 13 residues. From germline, CDR1 is MDHEN and CDR2 SYDVKM. The CDR3 loop reads CASSSGAGTEAFF. The CDR3 coding sequence is TGTGCCAGCAGTTCGGGCGCAGGGACTGAAGCTTTCTTT.

This clone showed up just once. The chain joins TRBV5-5 to TRBJ1-2, with TRBD1 identical over 7 bases. The CDR3 length is 16 residues. V shed 1 base and J 4 bases; nucleotides not matched to a gene: 10. CDR1 and CDR2 from the germline V gene are SGHKS and YYEKEE (reference sequence). CDR3 residues: CASSLMFRQGSYGYTF. CDR3 DNA sequence: TGTGCCAGCAGCTTGATGTTCCGACAGGGCTCCTATGGCTACACCTTC.

A few counts support this clone. V and J are TRBV4-1 and TRBJ2-1, with D uncertain. V lost 0 bases and J 4 bases, leaving 10 bases between the germline ends. The CDR3 consists of 15 residues. The V gene's germline CDR1 is MGHRA and CDR2 YSYEKL. CDR3 DNA: TGCGCCAGCAGCCAAGACAGTCCAGGATACAATGAGCAGTTCTTC. Amino acids: CASSQDSPGYNEQFF.

This clone was seen a single time. This rearrangement joins TRBV19 to TRBJ2-3; a weak D match, TRBD2 (5 bases). This CDR3 contains 14 residues. Trimming left V 8 bases short and J 1 base short, with 13 bases between. The germline CDR1 and CDR2 sequences are LNHDA and SQIVND (reference sequence). This chain's CDR3 is CASQRRSGTDTQYF. In DNA, the CDR3 is TGTGCCAGTCAGCGGAGAAGTGGCACAGATACGCAGTATTTT.

The chain joins TRBV11-3 to TRBJ2-2; tentatively, D is TRBD2 (5 bases). V dropped 3 bases and J dropped 6 bases, with 11 bases sitting between them. CDR3 size: 14 residues. The germline gives CDR1 SGHNT, CDR2 YENEEA. The CDR3 sequence: CASSLYRGSGELFF. The CDR3 DNA follows: TGTGCCAGCAGCTTGTATCGGGGTTCCGGGGAGCTGTTTTTT.

V and J are TRBV7-2 and TRBJ2-7, with TRBD2 matching over 8 bases. V trimming: 2 bases; J trimming: 4 bases; junction bases outside the gene matches: 7. The length of the CDR3 is 15 residues. Looked up from germline, CDR1 is SGHTA and CDR2 is FQGNSA. The DNA for the CDR3 is TGTGCCAGCAGCTTACAAGCGGGAGCTTTTTACGAGCAGTACTTC. Encoded protein: CASSLQAGAFYEQYF.

This clone is termed medium-sized. The V and J genes are TRBV30 and TRBJ1-5; D may be TRBD1 (6 bases). The CDR3 contains 15 residues. Per germline, CDR1 GTSNPN and CDR2 SVGIG (reference sequence). V lost 1 base and J 0 bases, leaving 10 bases between the germline ends. CDR3 protein: CAWSAGQNSNQPQHF. The CDR3 DNA reads TGTGCCTGGAGTGCCGGACAGAATAGCAATCAGCCCCAGCATTTT.

This clone was detected only once. This chain connects TRBV27 to TRBJ2-7, with TRBD1 matching over 10 bases. Unmatched junction bases numbered 7, after V lost 5 bases and J lost 6 bases. This CDR3 comprises 14 residues. Germline CDR1 and CDR2: MNHEY and SMNVEV (reference sequence). The CDR3 protein is CASSGTGVFGEQYF. CDR3 DNA sequence: TGTGCCAGCAGTGGGACAGGGGTGTTTGGCGAGCAGTACTTC.